These 8 T cell receptor beta chains came from one sample sequenced in a study of metastatic and nonmetastatic thyroid tumors. Via MiXCR, TCRdb re-called the PCR reads. The sample yields about 20,000 clones, 31% seen once. Thyroid surgery took place with no prior treatment in any patient. Sequencing used blood. The receptors were sampled from a female donor with papillary thyroid cancer or a benign thyroid nodule (not recorded which). Some clones in this sample may be carry-over from other donors' samples.

This clone has only one observation. CDR3 sequence: CASSAPSSKVQYF. DNA for the CDR3: TGTGCCAGCAGCGCTCCCTCCAGTAAGGTGCAGTACTTC. This chain joins TRBV7-2 and TRBJ2-7, with unresolved D. This CDR3 is 13 amino acids long. Germline CDR1 is SGHTA and CDR2 is FQGNSA. V shed 5 bases and J shed 9 bases, with 17 bases lying between them.

The chain uses TRBV5-1 and TRBJ2-7; D may be TRBD1 (8 bases). The CDR3 extends over 15 amino acids. The ends were cut back, 2 bases at V and 0 bases at J, with 12 bases in the middle. Per the germline V gene, CDR1 is SGHRS and CDR2 is YFSETQ. The CDR3 DNA reads as TGCGCCAGCAGCTTAGCGGGACAGGCCTCCTACGAGCAGTACTTC. Residues: CASSLAGQASYEQYF. The variable domain in full, with the rest retrieved from reference TRBV5-1 and TRBJ2-7, is KAGVTQTPRYLIKTRGQQVTLSCSPISGHRSVSWYQQTPGQGLQFLFEYFSETQRNKGNFPGRFSGRQFSNSRSEMNVSTLELGDSALYLCASSLAGQASYEQYFGPGTRLTVT.

This clone was detected ten times or more. A junction boundary mismatches the germline segment, possibly from a read error. The V gene is TRBV27, the J gene TRBJ1-1; 9 nucleotides align to TRBD1. Germline values: CDR1 MNHEY, CDR2 SMNVEV (reference sequence). The CDR3 totals 15 residues. The CDR3 here is CARSSGTGRYTEAFF. The CDR3 DNA follows: TGTGCCCGCAGTTCCGGGACAGGGCGGTACACTGAAGCTTTCTTT.

This clone has ten or more counts. This chain links TRBV6-1 with TRBJ2-5; TRBD1 agrees at 9 bases. The V and J ends lost 7 bases and 3 bases, in that order; junction bases with no gene match: 6. This CDR3 spans 14 amino acids. Germline assignment: CDR1 MNHNS and CDR2 SASEGT. The CDR3 spells CASMGQGNKETQYF. The CDR3 DNA follows: TGTGCCAGCATGGGACAGGGTAACAAAGAGACCCAGTACTTC.

By frequency in the sample, this clone is medium-sized (0.01 to 0.1%). J is TRBJ2-7 and V is TRBV11-1; 8 bases align to TRBD1. The V gene end was trimmed by 1 base and the J gene end by 6 bases; junction bases not matched to a gene: 11. Germline CDR1 SGHAT, CDR2 FQDESV (reference sequence). The CDR3 contains 16 residues. The CDR3 nucleotides are TGTGCCAGCAGCTTAGGAGCATCGGGACAGGCGGCCGAGCAGTACTTC. Translation gives CASSLGASGQAAEQYF.

The rearrangement links TRBV18 to TRBJ1-2, with a weak D call TRBD1 (5 bases). V shed 5 bases and J shed 8 bases, with 15 bases lying between them. There are 13 residues in the CDR3. Per germline, CDR1 KGHSH and CDR2 LQKENI. CDR3 loop: CASSSGRESGYTF. The CDR3 DNA follows: TGTGCCAGCTCATCGGGACGCGAAAGCGGCTACACCTTC.

The rearrangement uses TRBV5-1 and TRBJ2-7, with 9 bases fitting TRBD2. CDR1 is SGHRS and CDR2 is YFSETQ in the germline V gene. With 0 bases clipped from V and 3 bases from J, the junction kept 10 bases outside the gene matches. This CDR3 has 17 residues. CDR3 in DNA: TGCGCCAGCAGCTTGGAATTGCGGGAGGGCCTTGTCTACGAGCAGTACTTC. Its translation: CASSLELREGLVYEQYF.

The rearrangement joins TRBV20-1 to TRBJ1-1; the D gene is possibly TRBD1 (5 bases). With 3 bases removed from V and 3 bases from J, the gap between germline ends came to 5 bases. Germline CDR1 DFQATT, CDR2 SNEGSKA (reference sequence). CDR3 size: 11 residues. CDR3 region: CSARGHTEAFF. As DNA, the CDR3 is TGCAGTGCTAGGGGGCACACTGAAGCTTTCTTT.